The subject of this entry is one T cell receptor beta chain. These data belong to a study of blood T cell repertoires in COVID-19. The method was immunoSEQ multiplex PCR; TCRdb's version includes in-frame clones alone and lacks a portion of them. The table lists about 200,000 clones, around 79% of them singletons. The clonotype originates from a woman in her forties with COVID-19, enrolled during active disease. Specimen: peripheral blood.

The CDR3 DNA follows: TGTGCCAGCAGGGCCATGGGACAGCAAAACACTGAAGCTTTCTTT. Translation gives CASRAMGQQNTEAFF. This chain connects TRBV2 to TRBJ1-1; 7 nucleotides line up with TRBD1. CDR3 length equals 15 residues. V shed 6 bases, J shed 2 bases, and the junction held 9 bases outside the gene matches. Germline V gene data show CDR1 as SNHLY and CDR2 as FYNNEI.